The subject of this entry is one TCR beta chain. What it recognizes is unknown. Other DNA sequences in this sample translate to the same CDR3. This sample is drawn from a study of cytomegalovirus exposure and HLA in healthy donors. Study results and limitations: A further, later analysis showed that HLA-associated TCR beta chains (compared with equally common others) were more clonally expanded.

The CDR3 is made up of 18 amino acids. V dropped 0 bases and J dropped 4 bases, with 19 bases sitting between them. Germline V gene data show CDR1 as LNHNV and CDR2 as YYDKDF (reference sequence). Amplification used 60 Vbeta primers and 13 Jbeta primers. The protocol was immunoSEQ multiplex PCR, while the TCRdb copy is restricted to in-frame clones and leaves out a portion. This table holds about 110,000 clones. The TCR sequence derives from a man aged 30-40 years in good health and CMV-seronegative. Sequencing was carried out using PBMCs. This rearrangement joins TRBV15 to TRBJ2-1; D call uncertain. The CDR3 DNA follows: TGTGCCACCAGCAGAGATTGGTTACAGCCTTTGACGTACAATGAGCAGTTCTTC. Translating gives CATSRDWLQPLTYNEQFF.